The sequence of this T cell receptor (beta chain) was determined in a study of T cell repertoires in ileal Crohn's disease. As for the study in general: About half received postoperative treatment, under 14 with thiopurines and some 19 anti-TNF. Study-wide results and caveats: Clonal expansions were more frequent in active smokers than non-smokers at surgery. All patients with clonality above 26.8% had endoscopic recurrence.

This sample's time point: neoterminal ileum biopsy at postoperative endoscopy, about 6 months after surgery. This clone came up a few times. Its target is unknown. Each sample's TCRB immunosequencing used roughly 500 nanograms of biopsy DNA. Clones were read by immunoSEQ multiplex PCR, and TCRdb kept only the in-frame ones, dropping some. Among more than 10,000 clones listed, 80% to 90% were seen once. Trimming took off 0 bases at V and 5 bases at J, with 5 bases between the two ends. This CDR3 has 12 amino acids. Germline V gene data show CDR1 as SGHKS and CDR2 as YYEKEE (reference sequence). Sequencing was carried out using ileal tissue. The TCR originated in an adult with Crohn's disease. The J gene is TRBJ2-5, the V gene TRBV5-5; no definite D call. The CDR3 coding sequence is TGTGCCAGCAGCTTGGTCGGTGAGACCCAGTACTTC. Translated: CASSLVGETQYF.